This is a list of T cell receptor beta chains from one sample in a study of CD8 T cells in Susac syndrome. TCRdb re-derived calls from the immunoSEQ multiplex PCR reads in MiXCR, one entry per CDR3 protein. The data hold some 94,000 distinct CDR3 sequences, with just under 95% observed a single time. Sample: CD4+ T cells from PBMCs. These TCRs come from a human donor with Susac syndrome. The CDR3 runs from the conserved cysteine through the conserved F or W. Each record gives: D gene, clone size, V gene, J gene, CDR3 protein, CDR3 DNA. The D gene is left open where the match is weak. Rows give clone size only sometimes, using once, few, many, or a class for an expanded clone.

TRBD1,-,TRBV7-2,TRBJ1-6,CASSLQGANSPLHF,TGTGCCAGCAGCCTTCAGGGGGCTAATTCACCCCTCCACTTT
-,-,TRBV30,TRBJ1-1,CAWSGQFNTEAFF,TGTGCCTGGAGTGGACAGTTCAACACTGAAGCTTTCTTT
TRBD1,-,TRBV12-3/TRBV12-4,TRBJ1-1,CASSRTGLGTEAFF,TGTGCCAGCAGTAGGACAGGGTTGGGCACTGAAGCTTTCTTT
-,-,TRBV5-6,TRBJ1-5,CASSHSGTRIDQPQHF,TGTGCCAGCAGCCACTCCGGGACAAGAATCGATCAGCCCCAGCATTTT
TRBD1,-,TRBV20-1,TRBJ2-7,CSARDLRTGDPYEQYF,TGCAGTGCTAGAGATCTTAGGACAGGAGACCCCTACGAGCAGTACTTC
-,-,TRBV21-1,TRBJ2-4,CASGPNLAKNIQYF,TGTGCCAGCGGGCCCAATCTAGCCAAAAACATTCAGTACTTC
TRBD1,-,TRBV30,TRBJ2-5,CAWNTGTGGVETQYF,TGTGCCTGGAACACCGGGACAGGGGGTGTGGAGACCCAGTACTTC
-,-,TRBV5-1,TRBJ2-3,CASSLRGAETDTQYF,TGCGCCAGCAGCTTGCGCGGGGCGGAGACAGATACGCAGTATTTT
-,-,TRBV27,TRBJ1-2,CASSLKSGLNYGYTF,TGTGCCAGCAGTTTGAAGTCAGGGTTAAATTATGGCTACACCTTC
-,-,TRBV30,TRBJ2-5,CAWSVRTAKETQYF,TGTGCCTGGAGTGTACGTACGGCAAAAGAGACCCAGTACTTC
TRBD2,-,TRBV4-2,TRBJ2-5,CASSQEGWTSGQETQYF,TGTGCCAGCAGCCAAGAAGGATGGACTAGCGGCCAAGAGACCCAGTACTTC
-,-,TRBV3-1,TRBJ1-1,CASSPRVWTNTEAFF,TGTGCCAGCAGCCCTCGTGTGTGGACCAACACTGAAGCTTTCTTT
-,-,TRBV6-4,TRBJ1-1,CASRRAEGTEAFF,TGTGCCAGCAGGAGGGCCGAGGGGACTGAAGCTTTCTTT
TRBD1,-,TRBV12-3/TRBV12-4,TRBJ2-3,CASRPGTATDTQFF,TGTGCCAGCAGGCCCGGGACAGCCACAGATACGCAGTTTTTT
-,-,TRBV30,TRBJ1-4,CAWSVRRDHEKLFF,TGTGCCTGGAGTGTACGGAGGGATCACGAAAAACTGTTTTTT
TRBD2,-,TRBV29-1,TRBJ2-7,CSVGRTSGDYEQYF,TGCAGCGTTGGAAGGACTAGCGGCGATTACGAGCAGTACTTC
-,-,TRBV5-1,TRBJ2-3,CASSLHEGATDTQYF,TGCGCCAGCAGTCTCCACGAAGGGGCCACAGATACGCAGTATTTT
TRBD2,-,TRBV7-2,TRBJ2-1,CASSSSGGHYNEQFF,TGTGCCAGCAGCTCGAGCGGGGGGCACTACAATGAGCAGTTCTTC
-,-,TRBV12-3/TRBV12-4,TRBJ2-6,CASREAGSGANVLTF,TGTGCCAGCAGGGAAGCCGGATCTGGGGCCAACGTCCTGACTTTC
TRBD1,once,TRBV4-3,TRBJ1-4,CASSPSGTGDEKLFF,TGCGCCAGCAGCCCCTCCGGGACAGGAGATGAAAAACTGTTTTTT
-,-,TRBV6-5,TRBJ1-1,CASSYPNTEAFF,TGTGCCAGCAGTTACCCCAACACTGAAGCTTTCTTT
-,-,TRBV29-1,TRBJ2-5,CSAGRGVGETQYF,TGCAGCGCCGGACGCGGGGTCGGTGAGACCCAGTACTTC
-,-,TRBV6-4,TRBJ1-6,CASSPGAHNSPLHF,TGTGCCAGCAGCCCAGGGGCTCATAATTCACCCCTCCACTTT
TRBD1,-,TRBV14,TRBJ1-2,CASSQGGQGGYTF,TGTGCCAGCAGCCAAGGGGGACAGGGAGGCTACACCTTC
-,-,TRBV3-1,TRBJ1-1,CASSPTGNTEAFF,TGTGCCAGCAGTCCCACAGGGAACACTGAAGCTTTCTTT
-,-,TRBV27,TRBJ1-1,CASTGFGQKNTEAFF,TGTGCCAGCACTGGGTTTGGGCAGAAGAACACTGAAGCTTTCTTT
-,-,TRBV20-1,TRBJ1-5,CSASTVAYSNQPQHF,TGCAGTGCTAGCACTGTTGCTTATAGCAATCAGCCCCAGCATTTT
-,-,TRBV12-3/TRBV12-4,TRBJ1-2,CASSLIDYGYTF,TGTGCCAGCAGTTTAATCGACTATGGCTACACCTTC
TRBD1,-,TRBV28,TRBJ1-2,CASRAGGNYGYTF,TGTGCCAGCAGGGCAGGGGGCAACTATGGCTACACCTTC
-,-,TRBV25-1,TRBJ1-2,CASSESPEDLLGEYGYTF,TGTGCCAGCAGTGAATCCCCGGAAGACCTATTAGGGGAATATGGCTACACCTTC
-,-,TRBV5-1,TRBJ2-3,CASSFEGGRTDTQYF,TGCGCCAGCAGCTTTGAGGGGGGTCGGACAGATACGCAGTATTTT
-,-,TRBV5-1,TRBJ2-3,CASSPQTTDTQYF,TGCGCCAGCAGCCCCCAGACCACAGATACGCAGTATTTT
-,-,TRBV28,TRBJ1-2,CASSQGSHGYTF,TGTGCCAGCAGTCAGGGTAGTCATGGCTACACCTTC
-,-,TRBV7-9,TRBJ1-1,CASSLRLDGAFF,TGTGCCAGCAGCTTGCGCCTGGATGGCGCTTTCTTT